These 31 T cell receptor beta chains were all obtained from the same sample, sequenced in a study of T cells after posttransplantation cyclophosphamide. Treatment was busulfan-fludarabine conditioning, a marrow graft, and cyclophosphamide on days +3 and +4. Method: immunoSEQ multiplex PCR; TCRdb's copy keeps in-frame clones and lacks some. The repertoire has 8,000 to 9,000 clones, over 75% of them found once; the top ten carry roughly 23%. The source was PBMCs, collected after allogeneic stem cell transplant with posttransplant cyclophosphamide. All receptors come from a female patient aged 40 to 50 who received an allogeneic stem cell transplant from an unrelated donor, was CMV-positive, and had no GVHD. Some of these T cells may belong to the graft donor.

The V and J genes are TRBV2 and TRBJ2-2; D ambiguous. The germline CDR1 and CDR2 sequences are SNHLY and FYNNEI. The CDR3 sequence is 14 residues long. Trimming removed 7 bases at V and 3 bases at J, with 12 bases between. The CDR3 loop is CASTPTGHTGELFF. CDR3 coding DNA: TGTGCCAGCACCCCGACGGGTCACACCGGGGAGCTGTTTTTT. Combining the CDR3 with reference TRBV2 and TRBJ2-2 gives the whole variable domain EPEVTQTPSHQVTQMGQEVILRCVPISNHLYFYWYRQILGQKVEFLVSFYNNEISEKSEIFDDQFSVERPDGSNFTLKIRSTKLEDSAMYFCASTPTGHTGELFFGEGSRLTVL.

The chain recombines TRBV19 with TRBJ2-3; 7 nucleotides match TRBD1. V was clipped by 8 bases and J by 4 bases; unmatched bases: 9. The CDR3 has 14 amino acids. Germline lookup yields CDR1 LNHDA and CDR2 SQIVND (reference sequence). The CDR3 reads CASRGATGSDTQYF. CDR3 DNA sequence: TGTGCCAGTCGAGGGGCGACAGGGTCAGATACGCAGTATTTT.

This chain connects TRBV7-2 to TRBJ2-3; TRBD2 aligns across 10 bases. There are 13 residues in the CDR3. The V segment lost 1 base and the J segment 8 bases; nucleotides outside the gene matches: 0. CDR1 SGHTA and CDR2 FQGNSA come from the germline V gene. Written as DNA, the CDR3 is TGTGCCAGCAGCTTAGAGCGGGAGGGTACGCAGTATTTT. It encodes CASSLEREGTQYF.

This clone was detected once. The chain joins TRBV6-5 to TRBJ1-1; D is undetermined. There are 13 residues in the CDR3. The V gene lost 4 bases and the J gene lost 6 bases, with 12 bases spanning the gap. CDR1 is MNHEY and CDR2 is SVGAGI in the germline V gene. Written as DNA, the CDR3 is TGTGCCAGCAGTTTGAGTGGTAACGCTGAAGCTTTCTTT. It encodes CASSLSGNAEAFF.

This clone was seen only a few times. This chain links TRBV7-2 with TRBJ1-2; 7 nucleotides align to TRBD1. V was clipped by 5 bases and J by 6 bases; unmatched bases: 12. CDR1 is SGHTA, CDR2 FQGNSA, per germline. The CDR3 has 15 amino acids. CDR3 loop: CASSNNRGGVDGYTF. The CDR3 bases are TGTGCCAGCAGCAACAACAGGGGCGGGGTTGATGGCTACACCTTC.

The genes are TRBV4-2 and TRBJ2-1; 14 bases match TRBD2. After removal of 4 bases from V and 8 bases from J, the junction contained 7 bases not matched to a gene. Per the germline V gene, CDR1 is LGHNA and CDR2 is YNFKEQ. The CDR3 consists of 16 residues. CDR3 DNA: TGTGCCAGCAGCCGGCTGACTAGCGGGGGGGCGGATGAGCAGTTCTTC. Its translation: CASSRLTSGGADEQFF.

This rearrangement joins TRBV7-2 to TRBJ2-3; 7 bases map to TRBD1. Unmatched junction bases numbered 4, after V lost 5 bases and J lost 2 bases. Germline-derived CDR1 and CDR2 are SGHTA and FQGNSA. The CDR3 covers 14 residues. DNA of the CDR3: TGTGCCAGCAGCATGGGACAGCTCACAGATACGCAGTATTTT. Its protein product is CASSMGQLTDTQYF.

CDR3 region: CASSVGEGRYGYTF. The DNA of the CDR3 is TGTGCCAGCAGCGTAGGAGAGGGCCGCTATGGCTACACCTTC. The V gene is TRBV9, the J gene TRBJ1-2; D unclear. This CDR3 is 14 amino acids long. Trimming pared 0 bases from V and 4 bases from J, leaving 10 bases between. The germline V gene encodes CDR1 SGDLS and CDR2 YYNGEE.

This chain connects TRBV30 to TRBJ2-5, with 9 bases aligning to TRBD2. The CDR3 is made up of 14 amino acids. V lost 0 bases, J lost 6 bases, and 5 bases stayed unmatched. The V gene's germline CDR1 is GTSNPN and CDR2 SVGIG (reference sequence). CDR3 in amino acids: CAWSVRGGRKTQYF. CDR3 bases: TGTGCCTGGAGTGTGCGGGGGGGCCGGAAGACCCAGTACTTC.

There are a few counts of this clone. The V and J genes are TRBV2 and TRBJ1-6; 10 bases agree with TRBD1. Trimming removed 6 bases from V and 7 bases from J; junction bases left unmatched: 0. Germline CDR1 reads SNHLY; CDR2 reads FYNNEI. The CDR3 has 13 residues. The CDR3 sequence: CASRGQGNSPLHF. The DNA of the CDR3 is TGTGCCAGCAGGGGACAGGGGAATTCACCCCTCCACTTT.

This chain connects TRBV5-1 to TRBJ1-2; 9 positions match TRBD1. The V segment lost 4 bases and the J segment 2 bases; nucleotides outside the gene matches: 3. Germline CDR1 SGHRS, CDR2 YFSETQ. The CDR3 is 14 residues long. The chain's CDR3 is CASSQQGANYGYTF. The CDR3 DNA is TGCGCCAGCAGCCAACAGGGGGCGAACTATGGCTACACCTTC. Combining the CDR3 with reference TRBV5-1 and TRBJ1-2 gives the whole variable domain KAGVTQTPRYLIKTRGQQVTLSCSPISGHRSVSWYQQTPGQGLQFLFEYFSETQRNKGNFPGRFSGRQFSNSRSEMNVSTLELGDSALYLCASSQQGANYGYTFGSGTRLTVV.

This chain uses TRBV5-6 with TRBJ2-7, with D perhaps matching TRBD1 (6 bases). V lost 0 bases, J lost 2 bases, and 12 bases lay in between. Germline V gives CDR1 SGHDT, CDR2 YYEEEE. This CDR3 comprises 15 residues. CDR3 in DNA: TGTGCCAGCAGCTTGGCCGGCAGGGGCCCCTACGAGCAGTACTTC. Translation gives CASSLAGRGPYEQYF.

J is TRBJ2-3 and V is TRBV5-6; a weak D match, TRBD1 (5 bases). Trimming left V 0 bases short and J 2 bases short, with 10 bases between. CDR1 is SGHDT, CDR2 YYEEEE, per germline. The CDR3 runs 15 residues. CDR3 residues: CASSLVQGNTDTQYF. The CDR3 nucleotides are TGTGCCAGCAGCTTGGTTCAGGGAAACACAGATACGCAGTATTTT. The whole variable domain, remainder taken from reference TRBV5-6 and TRBJ2-3, is DAGVTQSPTHLIKTRGQQVTLRCSPKSGHDTVSWYQQALGQGPQFIFQYYEEEERQRGNFPDRFSGHQFPNYSSELNVNALLLGDSALYLCASSLVQGNTDTQYFGPGTRLTVL.

This rearrangement joins TRBV6-1 to TRBJ1-4, with D possibly being TRBD1 (5 bases). V was cut by 4 bases and J by 0 bases, with 12 bases left in between. CDR1 is MNHNS, CDR2 SASEGT, per germline. The CDR3 sequence is 16 residues long. CDR3 in amino acids: CASSADRIATNEKLFF. CDR3 bases: TGTGCCAGCAGTGCCGACAGAATTGCAACTAATGAAAAACTGTTTTTT.

The V and J genes are TRBV9 and TRBJ2-2; 8 bases align to TRBD2. Germline CDR1 is SGDLS and CDR2 is YYNGEE. J lost 1 base, V lost 3 bases, and 5 bases had no gene match. The CDR3 contains 16 residues. CDR3 DNA: TGTGCCAGCAGCGGATGGAGCGGGGGGAACACCGGGGAGCTGTTTTTT. Translating it yields CASSGWSGGNTGELFF. The whole variable domain, remainder taken from reference TRBV9 and TRBJ2-2, is DSGVTQTPKHLITATGQRVTLRCSPRSGDLSVYWYQQSLDQGLQFLIQYYNGEERAKGNILERFSAQQFPDLHSELNLSSLELGDSALYFCASSGWSGGNTGELFFGEGSRLTVL.

This rearrangement joins TRBV19 to TRBJ1-2, with a possible D match to TRBD1 (5 bases). Per the germline V gene, CDR1 is LNHDA and CDR2 is SQIVND (reference sequence). The V end was cut by 3 bases, the J end by 4 bases, with 15 bases between. This CDR3 is 15 amino acids long. The CDR3 region is CASSIDGPGGYGYTF. DNA for the CDR3: TGTGCCAGTAGTATTGACGGCCCCGGGGGCTATGGCTACACCTTC.

The chain is built from TRBV4-1 and TRBJ1-2; perhaps TRBD1 as D (5 bases). The CDR3 extends over 15 amino acids. Looked up from germline, CDR1 is MGHRA and CDR2 is YSYEKL. Trimming took 1 base from V and 6 from J, leaving 15 bases between them. The CDR3 reads CASSQGPRGMDGYTF. CDR3 in DNA: TGCGCCAGCAGCCAAGGCCCCCGGGGGATGGATGGCTACACCTTC.

The chain combines TRBV11-2 with TRBJ2-3; the D is unclear. Trimming shortened V by 5 bases and J by 1 base, and 10 bases separated the two germline ends. The CDR3 runs 14 residues. CDR1 and CDR2 (germline): SGHAT, FQNNGV. This chain's CDR3 is CASSRTTRTDTQYF. CDR3 in DNA: TGTGCCAGCAGCCGCACAACACGCACAGATACGCAGTATTTT.

This rearrangement joins TRBV18 to TRBJ2-5; 7 nucleotides align to TRBD1. Trimming removed 1 base from V and 5 bases from J; junction bases left unmatched: 10. Germline CDR1 and CDR2: KGHSH and LQKENI. The CDR3 runs 16 residues. The CDR3 loop is CASSPRKIQGMETQYF. The DNA of the CDR3 is TGTGCCAGCTCACCACGAAAAATACAGGGGATGGAGACCCAGTACTTC.

This clone has a single count. The chain is built from TRBV10-1 and TRBJ2-3, with 16 positions matching TRBD2. The junction had 5 bases not matched to a gene; V was cut back by 5 bases and J by 6 bases. The germline V gene encodes CDR1 WNHNN and CDR2 SYGVQD (reference sequence). The CDR3 contains 16 residues. DNA for the CDR3: TGCGCCAGCAGTATGGGACTAGCGGGGGGGCTCGATACGCAGTATTTT. It encodes CASSMGLAGGLDTQYF.

The chain is built from TRBV28 and TRBJ2-3; tentative D call: TRBD1 (6 bases). Deletions cut 8 bases from V and 5 bases from J, with 14 bases between. The germline gives CDR1 MDHEN, CDR2 SYDVKM. The CDR3 consists of 13 residues. DNA of the CDR3: TGTGCCAGCCGATTACAGGGTGTAGATACGCAGTATTTT. Its translation is CASRLQGVDTQYF. Full variable domain (outside the CDR3, taken from reference TRBV28 and TRBJ2-3): DVKVTQSSRYLVKRTGEKVFLECVQDMDHENMFWYRQDPGLGLRLIYFSYDVKMKEKGDIPEGYSVSREKKERFSLILESASTNQTSMYLCASRLQGVDTQYFGPGTRLTVL.

This chain connects TRBV5-4 to TRBJ2-7; TRBD2 aligns across 9 bases. Germline CDR1 and CDR2: SGHNT and YYREEE (reference sequence). J gave up 6 bases and V 0 bases, and 7 bases lay outside the gene matches. The CDR3 loop spans 15 amino acids. This chain's CDR3 is CASSLGGYSGGEQYF. CDR3 nucleotide sequence: TGTGCCAGCAGCTTGGGAGGGTATAGCGGGGGCGAGCAGTACTTC.

This clone occurred a few times. This CDR3 is CAISEGGWSYEQYF. The CDR3 region has the DNA TGTGCCATCAGTGAGGGAGGGTGGTCCTACGAGCAGTACTTC. The genes are TRBV10-3 and TRBJ2-7; a weak D match, TRBD2 (6 bases). The V end lost 2 bases, the J end lost 1 base, and 9 bases lay between the germline ends. CDR1 is ENHRY, CDR2 SYGVKD, per germline. The CDR3 consists of 14 residues.

V is TRBV28 and J is TRBJ2-3; the D is unclear. V was trimmed by 2 bases and J by 2 bases, leaving 8 bases between them. This CDR3 has 14 residues. Germline CDR1 reads MDHEN; CDR2 reads SYDVKM. The chain's CDR3 is CASSLSPVTDTQYF. The CDR3 bases are TGTGCCAGCAGTTTAAGTCCGGTCACAGATACGCAGTATTTT. Full variable domain (missing parts from reference TRBV28 and TRBJ2-3): DVKVTQSSRYLVKRTGEKVFLECVQDMDHENMFWYRQDPGLGLRLIYFSYDVKMKEKGDIPEGYSVSREKKERFSLILESASTNQTSMYLCASSLSPVTDTQYFGPGTRLTVL.

The chain has TRBV6-6 and TRBJ1-5, with 9 bases lining up with TRBD1. Trimming removed 5 bases from V and 7 bases from J; junction bases left unmatched: 3. The CDR3 is 13 residues long. Germline V gene lookup returns CDR1 MNHNY and CDR2 SVGAGI (reference sequence). CDR3 sequence: CASSRQGEQPQHF. CDR3 DNA sequence: TGTGCCAGCAGTCGACAGGGGGAACAGCCCCAGCATTTT.

V gene TRBV11-2 combines with J gene TRBJ1-1; D possibly corresponds to TRBD1 (5 bases). V was shortened by 1 base and J by 0 bases, with 18 bases between the two germline ends. The CDR3 sequence is 18 residues long. Germline loops: CDR1 SGHAT, CDR2 FQNNGV. CDR3: CASSLGHPGVILNTEAFF. CDR3 coding DNA: TGTGCCAGCAGCTTAGGACATCCGGGGGTCATCTTGAACACTGAAGCTTTCTTT. The variable domain in full, completed from reference TRBV11-2 and TRBJ1-1, reads EAGVAQSPRYKIIEKRQSVAFWCNPISGHATLYWYQQILGQGPKLLIQFQNNGVVDDSQLPKDRFSAERLKGVDSTLKIQPAKLEDSAVYLCASSLGHPGVILNTEAFFGQGTRLTVV.

The rearrangement joins TRBV6-1 to TRBJ2-7, with 7 nucleotides matching TRBD1. This CDR3 is built from 16 residues. Germline V gene lookup returns CDR1 MNHNS and CDR2 SASEGT. V lost 2 bases, J lost 3 bases, and 10 bases stayed unmatched. As DNA, the CDR3 is TGTGCCAGCAGTGAAAGGGGGAAGGGGGCAGACTACGAGCAGTACTTC. Translation gives CASSERGKGADYEQYF.

The chain employs TRBV18 and TRBJ1-2; possibly TRBD1 for D (5 bases). The germline V gene encodes CDR1 KGHSH and CDR2 LQKENI. CDR3 length: 13 residues. V was pared by 2 bases and J by 6 bases, with 10 bases between. CDR3 sequence reads: CASSPGEGNGYTF. The CDR3 DNA reads TGTGCCAGCTCACCAGGGGAGGGGAATGGCTACACCTTC. The full variable domain, rest sourced from reference TRBV18 and TRBJ1-2, is NAGVMQNPRHLVRRRGQEARLRCSPMKGHSHVYWYRQLPEEGLKFMVYLQKENIIDESGMPKERFSAEFPKEGPSILRIQQVVRGDSAAYFCASSPGEGNGYTFGSGTRLTVV.

The rearrangement joins TRBV7-8 to TRBJ2-7, with 9 bases aligning to TRBD1. From germline, CDR1 is SGHVS and CDR2 FQNEAQ. V lost 5 bases, J lost 2 bases, and 7 bases stayed unmatched. The CDR3 covers 15 residues. CDR3 residues: CASSRGTGLTYEQYF. The CDR3 nucleotides read TGTGCCAGCAGCAGGGGGACAGGGCTAACCTACGAGCAGTACTTC.

The chain joins TRBV6-1 to TRBJ1-5, with 9 bases aligning to TRBD1. The CDR3 extends over 15 amino acids. CDR1 is MNHNS and CDR2 is SASEGT in the germline V gene. The V and J ends lost 5 bases and 5 bases, in that order; junction bases with no gene match: 7. CDR3 sequence: CASSPWDREYQPQHF. The CDR3 bases are TGTGCCAGCAGTCCGTGGGACAGGGAGTATCAGCCCCAGCATTTT.

The chain has TRBV6-5 and TRBJ1-2, with 7 nucleotides matching TRBD1. Germline CDR1 reads MNHEY; CDR2 reads SVGAGI. The CDR3 has 15 amino acids. The trim removed 6 bases at V and 0 bases at J, leaving 7 bases unmatched. CDR3 amino acids: CASRRAGGTNYGYTF. In DNA, the CDR3 is TGTGCCAGCAGAAGAGCAGGGGGGACTAACTATGGCTACACCTTC.